The 22 T cell receptor beta chains below all came from one sample that was sequenced in a study of cytomegalovirus exposure and HLA in healthy donors. Primers for the PCR totalled 60 Vbeta and 13 Jbeta. Sequencing was performed with immunoSEQ multiplex PCR; in TCRdb, only in-frame clones are kept and a portion is missing. The sample includes tens of thousands of clones, 70% to 80% of them seen just once. The material sequenced was PBMCs. These receptors were collected from a woman between 55 and 75 years old in good health and CMV-seropositive.

The V call is TRBV4-1, the J call TRBJ1-1, with a tentative D call TRBD1 (5 bases). Germline CDR1 is MGHRA and CDR2 is YSYEKL. Trimming pared 8 bases from V and 8 bases from J, leaving 24 bases between. This CDR3 contains 15 residues. The CDR3 bases are TGCGCCAGCGGGGCAGCGGGGGGTCTGGGGTTGGAAGCTTTCTTT. Amino acids: CASGAAGGLGLEAFF.

The V gene is TRBV5-1, the J gene TRBJ1-1, with TRBD1 as a possible D gene (6 bases). Germline assignment: CDR1 SGHRS and CDR2 YFSETQ. The V gene lost 2 bases and the J gene lost 1 base, with 9 bases spanning the gap. This CDR3 has 14 residues. DNA for the CDR3: TGCGCCAGCAGCTTCGGACAGACGAACACTGAAGCTTTCTTT. Encoded protein: CASSFGQTNTEAFF.

CDR3 amino acids: CASSMWQGNTGELFF. The CDR3 nucleotides are TGTGCCAGTAGTATGTGGCAGGGTAACACCGGGGAGCTGTTTTTT. V usage is TRBV19 and J usage is TRBJ2-2; D perhaps matches TRBD1 (5 bases). The length of the CDR3 is 15 residues. The germline gives CDR1 LNHDA, CDR2 SQIVND (reference sequence). Trimming took off 3 bases at V and 2 bases at J, with 10 bases between the two ends.

The chain uses TRBV6-5 and TRBJ2-7; TRBD1 matches 9 bases. The germline V gene has CDR1 MNHEY and CDR2 SVGAGI. With 6 bases clipped from V and 2 bases from J, the junction kept 5 bases outside the gene matches. The CDR3 is 14 amino acids. The CDR3: CASSRTGETYEQYF. CDR3 nucleotides: TGTGCCAGCAGCCGGACAGGGGAAACCTACGAGCAGTACTTC.

The chain joins TRBV6-1 to TRBJ1-5; D not certain. Germline V gives CDR1 MNHNS, CDR2 SASEGT. V lost 5 bases, J lost 4 bases, and 12 bases lay in between. This CDR3 is 14 amino acids long. Here the CDR3 DNA reads TGTGCCAGCAGTCCTGAAGGAGATAATCAGCCCCAGCATTTT. It codes for CASSPEGDNQPQHF.

About this clone: A single base is all that separates this from a far larger clone, so a read error is likely. The chain links TRBV7-9 to TRBJ1-2, with 7 positions matching TRBD1. Germline CDR1 SEHNR, CDR2 FQNEAQ (reference sequence). CDR3 length: 16 residues. The V segment lost 1 base and the J segment 8 bases; nucleotides outside the gene matches: 13. This CDR3 is CASSLGAWTGGRGYTF. The CDR3 DNA sequence: TGTGCCAGCAGCTTAGGTGCTTGGACAGGAGGGCGGGGCTACACCTTC.

Only a few counts were recorded for this clone. The genes are TRBV18 and TRBJ1-6; no clear D. The CDR3 extends over 13 amino acids. Deletions cut 6 bases from V and 6 bases from J, with 9 bases between. Germline V gene lookup returns CDR1 KGHSH and CDR2 LQKENI. CDR3 protein: CASSPTGNSPLHF. The CDR3 DNA reads TGTGCCAGCTCCCCTACCGGTAATTCACCCCTCCACTTT.

This clone was seen only a few times. CDR3 DNA sequence: TGTGCCAGCAGCTTTCCCAGGGATTCACCCCTCCACTTT. It translates to CASSFPRDSPLHF. This sequence joins TRBV11-2 and TRBJ1-6; tentatively, D is TRBD1 (5 bases). There are 13 residues in the CDR3. The germline V and J ends were trimmed by 3 bases and 8 bases, with 8 bases remaining between them. Germline-derived CDR1 and CDR2 are SGHAT and FQNNGV.

This chain uses TRBV6-5 with TRBJ2-3; a possible D gene is TRBD2 (7 bases). V was clipped by 7 bases and J by 4 bases, with 18 bases between them. Germline V CDR1 and CDR2: MNHEY, SVGAGI. The CDR3 runs to 15 residues. CDR3 in amino acids: CASKEGGAYSDTQYF. The CDR3 nucleotides read TGTGCCAGCAAGGAGGGGGGGGCCTATTCAGATACGCAGTATTTT.

The genes are TRBV19 and TRBJ1-6; the D gene is possibly TRBD1 (6 bases). CDR1 LNHDA and CDR2 SQIVND come from the germline V gene (reference sequence). This CDR3 region has 13 residues. Trimming shortened V by 6 bases and J by 10 bases, and 13 bases separated the two germline ends. As DNA, the CDR3 is TGTGCCAGTAGGGGCGCAGGGGCCTCACCCCTCCACTTT. Translating it yields CASRGAGASPLHF.

The rearrangement links TRBV5-1 to TRBJ2-3; 7 bases map to TRBD2. V gave up 5 bases and J gave up 0 bases; unmatched junction bases: 3. In germline, CDR1 is SGHRS, CDR2 YFSETQ. The CDR3 consists of 14 residues. In DNA form, the CDR3 reads TGCGCCAGCAGGATGCGGGGGAGCACAGATACGCAGTATTTT. Translation gives CASRMRGSTDTQYF.

This chain uses TRBV7-2 with TRBJ1-2, with 9 nucleotides matching TRBD1. Trimming took 5 bases from V and 4 from J; bases not matched to a gene: 8. CDR3 size: 15 residues. CDR1 and CDR2 (germline): SGHTA, FQGNSA. Written as DNA, the CDR3 is TGTGCCAGCAGCCTCCGACAGGGGGGGGTCTATGGCTACACCTTC. Translated: CASSLRQGGVYGYTF.

The chain has TRBV5-5 and TRBJ2-3; D is undetermined. This CDR3 has 15 residues. Per germline, CDR1 SGHKS and CDR2 YYEKEE (reference sequence). The V end was cut by 1 base, the J end by 0 bases, with 9 bases between. This CDR3 reads CASSLQVLSTDTQYF. CDR3 nucleotide sequence: TGTGCCAGCAGCTTGCAGGTTTTGAGCACAGATACGCAGTATTTT.

J is TRBJ2-6 and V is TRBV27; 9 nucleotides align to TRBD2. Germline V gene sequence: CDR1 MNHEY, CDR2 SMNVEV (reference sequence). J lost 2 bases, V lost 7 bases, and 12 bases had no gene match. The CDR3 has 18 residues. This CDR3 is CASTNPGGGAPGANVLTF. Here the CDR3 DNA reads TGTGCCAGCACTAACCCGGGCGGGGGGGCCCCTGGGGCCAACGTCCTGACTTTC.

CDR3 in DNA: TGTGCCAGCAGCCTTGACACGGCGAGAATATGGAATGAGCAGTTCTTC. This gives the protein CASSLDTARIWNEQFF. V and J are TRBV5-6 and TRBJ2-1; D not resolved. Trimming took off 4 bases at V and 7 bases at J, with 21 bases between the two ends. The CDR3 length is 16 residues. Per the germline V gene, CDR1 is SGHDT and CDR2 is YYEEEE.

Turning to this clone: A single base separates this from a much larger clone, so it may be a read error. This sequence joins TRBV5-6 and TRBJ1-2, with TRBD1 identical over 7 bases. The CDR3 is 16 amino acids. Germline CDR1 is SGHDT and CDR2 is YYEEEE. The junction had 15 bases not matched to a gene; V was cut back by 2 bases and J by 8 bases. The CDR3 coding sequence is TGTGCCAGCAGCTTAGGTTCTTGGACAGGAGGGCGGGGCTACACCTTC. It encodes CASSLGSWTGGRGYTF.

The V call is TRBV7-8, the J call TRBJ1-1, with D perhaps TRBD1 (5 bases). Trimming cost V 3 bases and J 7 bases, with 12 bases left between them. The V gene's germline CDR1 is SGHVS and CDR2 FQNEAQ. This CDR3 contains 13 residues. In DNA, the CDR3 is TGTGCCAGCAGCTTGATACAAGACAGTGAAGCTTTCTTT. It translates to CASSLIQDSEAFF.

This clone was picked up a small number of times. The rearrangement links TRBV19 to TRBJ1-1, with D maybe TRBD1 (6 bases). Germline V CDR1 and CDR2: LNHDA, SQIVND (reference sequence). The CDR3 contains 15 residues. V lost 7 bases, J lost 6 bases, and 21 bases lay in between. The CDR3 DNA reads TGTGCCAGTAATACAGGGAGGGGTGTGAAGTCTGAAGCTTTCTTT. It translates to CASNTGRGVKSEAFF. Full variable domain (missing parts from reference TRBV19 and TRBJ1-1): DGGITQSPKYLFRKEGQNVTLSCEQNLNHDAMYWYRQDPGQGLRLIYYSQIVNDFQKGDIAEGYSVSREKKESFPLTVTSAQKNPTAFYLCASNTGRGVKSEAFFGQGTRLTVV.

The chain has TRBV7-9 and TRBJ2-3, with D possibly TRBD2 on 5 matching bases. V lost 10 bases, J lost 4 bases, and 18 bases lay in between. This CDR3 has 14 amino acids. Germline assignment: CDR1 SEHNR and CDR2 FQNEAQ (reference sequence). CDR3 residues: CATSEGSNSDTQYF. DNA for the CDR3: TGTGCCACCTCGGAAGGGAGTAATTCAGATACGCAGTATTTT.

The chain carries TRBV10-3 and TRBJ2-7; 7 bases agree with TRBD1. The CDR3 loop spans 15 amino acids. V shed 10 bases and J 1 base; nucleotides not matched to a gene: 13. The germline gives CDR1 ENHRY, CDR2 SYGVKD. CDR3 DNA sequence: TGTGCCAGCAGCCTCTATTCGACAGGGTCCTACGAGCAGTACTTC. Amino acids: CASSLYSTGSYEQYF.

The chain couples TRBV9 to TRBJ1-5; D possibly corresponds to TRBD1 (6 bases). CDR1 and CDR2 from the germline V gene are SGDLS and YYNGEE. With 0 bases removed from V and 7 bases from J, the gap between germline ends came to 17 bases. The CDR3 spans 16 residues. CDR3 region: CASSVAPTGDGQPQHF. CDR3 nucleotide sequence: TGTGCCAGCAGCGTAGCCCCGACAGGAGATGGGCAGCCCCAGCATTTT.

V gene TRBV5-4 combines with J gene TRBJ1-6; 7 bases are a match to TRBD1. Unmatched junction bases numbered 12, after V lost 4 bases and J lost 8 bases. Per the germline V gene, CDR1 is SGHNT and CDR2 is YYREEE (reference sequence). CDR3 length equals 16 residues. The CDR3 DNA follows: TGTGCCAGCAGCACACGACAGGGTAGCTCGGATTCACCCCTCCACTTT. Translating it yields CASSTRQGSSDSPLHF.